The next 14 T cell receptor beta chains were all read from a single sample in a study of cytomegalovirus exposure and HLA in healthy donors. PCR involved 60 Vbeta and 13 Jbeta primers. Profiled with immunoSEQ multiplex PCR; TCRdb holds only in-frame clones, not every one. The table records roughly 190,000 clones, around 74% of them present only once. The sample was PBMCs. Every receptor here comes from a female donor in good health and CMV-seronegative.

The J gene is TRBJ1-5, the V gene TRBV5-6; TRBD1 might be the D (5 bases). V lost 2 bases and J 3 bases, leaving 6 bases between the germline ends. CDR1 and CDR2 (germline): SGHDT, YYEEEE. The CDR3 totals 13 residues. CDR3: CASSFRDNQPQHF. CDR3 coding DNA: TGTGCCAGCAGCTTCAGGGACAATCAGCCCCAGCATTTT. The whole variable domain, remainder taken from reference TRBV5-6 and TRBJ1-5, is DAGVTQSPTHLIKTRGQQVTLRCSPKSGHDTVSWYQQALGQGPQFIFQYYEEEERQRGNFPDRFSGHQFPNYSSELNVNALLLGDSALYLCASSFRDNQPQHFGDGTRLSIL.

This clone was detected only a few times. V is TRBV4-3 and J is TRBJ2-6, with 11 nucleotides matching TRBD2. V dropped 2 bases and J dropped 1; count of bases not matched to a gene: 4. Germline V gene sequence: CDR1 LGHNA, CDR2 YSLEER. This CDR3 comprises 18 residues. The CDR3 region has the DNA TGCGCCAGCAGCCAATGGTCTAGCGGGGGGTCTGGGGCCAACGTCCTGACTTTC. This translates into CASSQWSSGGSGANVLTF.

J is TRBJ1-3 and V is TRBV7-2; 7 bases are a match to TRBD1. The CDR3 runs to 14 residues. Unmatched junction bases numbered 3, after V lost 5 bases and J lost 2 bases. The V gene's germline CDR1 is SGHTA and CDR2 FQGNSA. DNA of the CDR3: TGTGCCAGCAGCCCAGGACAGGCTGGAAACACCATATATTTT. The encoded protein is CASSPGQAGNTIYF.

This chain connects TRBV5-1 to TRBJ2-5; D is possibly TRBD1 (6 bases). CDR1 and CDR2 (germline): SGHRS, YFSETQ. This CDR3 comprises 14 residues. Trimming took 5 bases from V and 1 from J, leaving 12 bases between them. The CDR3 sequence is CASRHGDTQETQYF. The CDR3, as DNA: TGCGCCAGCAGGCATGGGGACACCCAAGAGACCCAGTACTTC. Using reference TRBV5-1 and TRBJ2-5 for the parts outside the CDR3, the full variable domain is KAGVTQTPRYLIKTRGQQVTLSCSPISGHRSVSWYQQTPGQGLQFLFEYFSETQRNKGNFPGRFSGRQFSNSRSEMNVSTLELGDSALYLCASRHGDTQETQYFGPGTRLLVL.

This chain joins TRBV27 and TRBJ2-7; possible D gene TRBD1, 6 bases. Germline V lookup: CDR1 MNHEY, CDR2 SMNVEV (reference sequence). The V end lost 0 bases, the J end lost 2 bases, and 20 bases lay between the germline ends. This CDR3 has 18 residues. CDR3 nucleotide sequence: TGTGCCAGCAGTTTATCGTACCAATCAGGGGCACTTACCTACGAGCAGTACTTC. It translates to CASSLSYQSGALTYEQYF.

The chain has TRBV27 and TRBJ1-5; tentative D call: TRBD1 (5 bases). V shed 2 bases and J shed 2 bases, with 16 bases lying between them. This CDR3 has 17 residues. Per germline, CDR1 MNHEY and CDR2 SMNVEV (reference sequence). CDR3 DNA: TGTGCCAGCAGTTTAAGGGGCCAGGGTTGGGGCAATCAGCCCCAGCATTTT. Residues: CASSLRGQGWGNQPQHF.

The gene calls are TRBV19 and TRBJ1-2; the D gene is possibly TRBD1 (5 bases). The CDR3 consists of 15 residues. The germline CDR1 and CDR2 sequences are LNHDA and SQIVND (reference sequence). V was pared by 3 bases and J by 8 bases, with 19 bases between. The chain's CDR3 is CASSIGASRAAGYTF. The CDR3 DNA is TGTGCCAGTAGTATTGGGGCATCTCGCGCGGCCGGCTACACCTTC.

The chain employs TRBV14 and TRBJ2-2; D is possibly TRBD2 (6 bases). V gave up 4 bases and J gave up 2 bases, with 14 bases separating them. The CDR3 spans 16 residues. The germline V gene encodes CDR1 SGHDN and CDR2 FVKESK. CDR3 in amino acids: CASSPARDLNTGELFF. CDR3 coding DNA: TGTGCCAGCAGCCCAGCCCGGGACTTAAACACCGGGGAGCTGTTTTTT.

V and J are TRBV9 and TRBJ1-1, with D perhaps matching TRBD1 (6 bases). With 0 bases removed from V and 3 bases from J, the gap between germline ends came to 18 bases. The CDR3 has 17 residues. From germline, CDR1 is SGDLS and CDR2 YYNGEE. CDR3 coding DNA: TGTGCCAGCAGCGTAGCTACCCGGGGGGCAGAAGACACTGAAGCTTTCTTT. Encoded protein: CASSVATRGAEDTEAFF.

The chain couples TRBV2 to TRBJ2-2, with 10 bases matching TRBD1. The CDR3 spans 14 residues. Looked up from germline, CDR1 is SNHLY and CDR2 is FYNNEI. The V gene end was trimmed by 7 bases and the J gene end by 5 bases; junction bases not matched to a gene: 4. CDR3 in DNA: TGTGCCAGCACTAGGGGACAGGGGACCGGGGAGCTGTTTTTT. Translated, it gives CASTRGQGTGELFF. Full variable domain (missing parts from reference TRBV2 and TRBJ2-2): EPEVTQTPSHQVTQMGQEVILRCVPISNHLYFYWYRQILGQKVEFLVSFYNNEISEKSEIFDDQFSVERPDGSNFTLKIRSTKLEDSAMYFCASTRGQGTGELFFGEGSRLTVL.

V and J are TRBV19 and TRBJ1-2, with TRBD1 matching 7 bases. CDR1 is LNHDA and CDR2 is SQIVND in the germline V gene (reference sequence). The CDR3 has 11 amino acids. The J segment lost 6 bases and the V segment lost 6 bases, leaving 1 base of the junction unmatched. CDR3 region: CASRGGDGYTF. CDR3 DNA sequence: TGTGCCAGTAGAGGGGGCGATGGCTACACCTTC.

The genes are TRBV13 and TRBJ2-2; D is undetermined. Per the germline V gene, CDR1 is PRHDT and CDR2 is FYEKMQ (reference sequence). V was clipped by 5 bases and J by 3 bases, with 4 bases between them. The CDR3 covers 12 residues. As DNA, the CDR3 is TGTGCCAGCAGCCCCTACACCGGGGAGCTGTTTTTT. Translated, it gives CASSPYTGELFF.

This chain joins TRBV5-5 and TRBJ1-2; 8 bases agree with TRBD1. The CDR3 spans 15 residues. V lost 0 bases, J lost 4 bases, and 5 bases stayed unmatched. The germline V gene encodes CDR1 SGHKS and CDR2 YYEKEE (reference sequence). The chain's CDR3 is CASSLVTGVGYGYTF. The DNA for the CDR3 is TGTGCCAGCAGCTTGGTGACAGGGGTTGGCTATGGCTACACCTTC. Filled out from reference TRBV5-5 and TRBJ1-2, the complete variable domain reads DAGVTQSPTHLIKTRGQQVTLRCSPISGHKSVSWYQQVLGQGPQFIFQYYEKEERGRGNFPDRFSARQFPNYSSELNVNALLLGDSALYLCASSLVTGVGYGYTFGSGTRLTVV.

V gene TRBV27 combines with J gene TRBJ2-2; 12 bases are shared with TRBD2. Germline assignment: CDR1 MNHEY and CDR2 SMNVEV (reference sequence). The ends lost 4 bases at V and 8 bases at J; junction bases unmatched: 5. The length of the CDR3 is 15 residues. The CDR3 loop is CASSSTSGRFGELFF. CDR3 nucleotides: TGTGCCAGCAGTTCGACTAGCGGGAGATTTGGGGAGCTGTTTTTT.